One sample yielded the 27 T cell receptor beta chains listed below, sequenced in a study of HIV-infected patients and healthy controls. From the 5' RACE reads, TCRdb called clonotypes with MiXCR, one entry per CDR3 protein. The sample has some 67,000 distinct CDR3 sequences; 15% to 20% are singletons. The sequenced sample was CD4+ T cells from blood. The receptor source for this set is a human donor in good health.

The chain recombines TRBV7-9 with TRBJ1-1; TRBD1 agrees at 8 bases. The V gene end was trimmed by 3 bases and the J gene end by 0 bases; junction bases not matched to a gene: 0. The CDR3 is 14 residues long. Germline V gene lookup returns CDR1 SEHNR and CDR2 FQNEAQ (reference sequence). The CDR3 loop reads CASSLGQVNTEAFF. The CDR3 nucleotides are TGTGCCAGCAGCTTGGGACAGGTGAACACTGAAGCTTTCTTT.

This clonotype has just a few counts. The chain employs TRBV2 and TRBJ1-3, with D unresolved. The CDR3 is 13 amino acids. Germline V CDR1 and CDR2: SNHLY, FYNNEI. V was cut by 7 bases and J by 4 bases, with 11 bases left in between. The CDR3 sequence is CASKGRSGNTIYF. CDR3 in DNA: TGTGCCAGCAAAGGGAGGTCCGGAAACACCATATATTTT.

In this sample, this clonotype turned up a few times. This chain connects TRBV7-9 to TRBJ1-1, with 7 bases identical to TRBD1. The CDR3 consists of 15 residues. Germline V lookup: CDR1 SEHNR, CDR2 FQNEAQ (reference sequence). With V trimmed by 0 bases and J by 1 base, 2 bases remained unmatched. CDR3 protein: CASSLANRGNTEAFF. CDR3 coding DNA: TGTGCCAGCAGCTTAGCGAACAGGGGGAACACTGAAGCTTTCTTT.

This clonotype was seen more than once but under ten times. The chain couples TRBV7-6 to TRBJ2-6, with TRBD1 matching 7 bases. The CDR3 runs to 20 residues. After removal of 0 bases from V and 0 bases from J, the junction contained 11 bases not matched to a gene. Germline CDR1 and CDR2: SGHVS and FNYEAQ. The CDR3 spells CASSLAQARTGSSGANVLTF. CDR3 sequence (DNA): TGTGCCAGCAGCTTAGCGCAGGCGAGGACAGGAAGCTCTGGGGCCAACGTCCTGACTTTC.

The DNA for the CDR3 is TGCAGTGCTAGAGAGAGGAGTTCGCCCTACGAGCAGTACTTC. Translating it yields CSARERSSPYEQYF. The chain has TRBV20-1 and TRBJ2-7; no clear D gene. CDR1 is DFQATT, CDR2 SNEGSKA, per germline (reference sequence). CDR3 length equals 14 residues. The V end lost 0 bases, the J end lost 2 bases, and 11 bases lay between the germline ends.

The CDR3 nucleotides are TGTGCCAGCAGCTTAGAGGGACAGGGACGCTCTGGAAACACCATATATTTT. The encoded protein is CASSLEGQGRSGNTIYF. The rearrangement joins TRBV7-2 to TRBJ1-3; TRBD1 matches at 9 bases. This CDR3 has 17 residues. The germline CDR1 and CDR2 sequences are SGHTA and FQGNSA. Germline trimming cut 1 base from V and 0 bases from J; bases unmatched to any gene: 4.

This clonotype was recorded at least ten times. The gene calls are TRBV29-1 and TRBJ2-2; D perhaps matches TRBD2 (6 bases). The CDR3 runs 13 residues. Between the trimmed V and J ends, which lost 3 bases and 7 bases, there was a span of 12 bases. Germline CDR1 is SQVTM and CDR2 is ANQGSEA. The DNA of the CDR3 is TGCAGCGTTGATAAGGGAGCGGGCGGGGAGCTGTTTTTT. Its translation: CSVDKGAGGELFF.

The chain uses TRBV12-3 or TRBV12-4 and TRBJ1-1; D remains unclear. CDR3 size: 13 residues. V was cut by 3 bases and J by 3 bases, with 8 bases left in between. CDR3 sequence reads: CASSLARHTEAFF. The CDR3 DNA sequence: TGTGCCAGCAGTTTGGCCCGGCACACTGAAGCTTTCTTT.

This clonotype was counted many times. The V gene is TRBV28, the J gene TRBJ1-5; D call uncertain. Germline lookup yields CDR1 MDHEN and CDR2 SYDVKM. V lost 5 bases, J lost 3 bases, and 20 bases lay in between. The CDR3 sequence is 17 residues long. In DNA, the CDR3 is TGTGCCAGCAGTCCCCGTGGGTTCTTCGCTTCCAATCAGCCCCAGCATTTT. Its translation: CASSPRGFFASNQPQHF.

The CDR3 region is CASSPLVGGQTDYGYTF. The CDR3 nucleotides are TGTGCCAGCTCACCACTTGTGGGCGGGCAGACCGACTATGGCTACACCTTC. The chain recombines TRBV18 with TRBJ1-2; D is uncertain. The germline CDR1 and CDR2 sequences are KGHSH and LQKENI. The CDR3 is 17 amino acids. With 1 base removed from V and 3 bases from J, the gap between germline ends came to 18 bases. The full variable domain, its missing parts supplied by reference TRBV18 and TRBJ1-2, is NAGVMQNPRHLVRRRGQEARLRCSPMKGHSHVYWYRQLPEEGLKFMVYLQKENIIDESGMPKERFSAEFPKEGPSILRIQQVVRGDSAAYFCASSPLVGGQTDYGYTFGSGTRLTVV.

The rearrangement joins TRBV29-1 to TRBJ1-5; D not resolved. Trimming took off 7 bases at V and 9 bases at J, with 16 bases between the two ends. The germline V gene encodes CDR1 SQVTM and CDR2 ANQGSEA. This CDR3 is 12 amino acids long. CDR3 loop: CSGQDPLGPQHF. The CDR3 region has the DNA TGCAGCGGCCAGGATCCTTTGGGGCCCCAGCATTTT.

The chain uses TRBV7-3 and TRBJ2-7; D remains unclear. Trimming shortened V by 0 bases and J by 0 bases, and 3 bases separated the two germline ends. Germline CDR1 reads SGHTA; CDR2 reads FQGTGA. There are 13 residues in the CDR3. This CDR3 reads CASSLTPSYEQYF. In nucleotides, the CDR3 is TGTGCCAGCAGCTTAACACCCTCCTACGAGCAGTACTTC.

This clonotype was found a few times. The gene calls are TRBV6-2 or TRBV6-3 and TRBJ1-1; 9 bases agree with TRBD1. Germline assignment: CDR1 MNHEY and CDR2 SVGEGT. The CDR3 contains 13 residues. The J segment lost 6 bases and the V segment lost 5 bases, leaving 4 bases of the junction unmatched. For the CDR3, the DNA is TGTGCCAGCAGTAGGGGACAGGGACCTGAAGCTTTCTTT. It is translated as CASSRGQGPEAFF.

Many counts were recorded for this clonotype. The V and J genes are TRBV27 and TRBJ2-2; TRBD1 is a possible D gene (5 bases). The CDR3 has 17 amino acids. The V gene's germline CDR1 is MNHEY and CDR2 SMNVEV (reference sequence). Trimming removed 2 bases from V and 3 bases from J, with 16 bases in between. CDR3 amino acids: CASSLESAGMDTGELFF. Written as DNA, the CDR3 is TGTGCCAGCAGTTTAGAGTCGGCAGGGATGGACACCGGGGAGCTGTTTTTT.

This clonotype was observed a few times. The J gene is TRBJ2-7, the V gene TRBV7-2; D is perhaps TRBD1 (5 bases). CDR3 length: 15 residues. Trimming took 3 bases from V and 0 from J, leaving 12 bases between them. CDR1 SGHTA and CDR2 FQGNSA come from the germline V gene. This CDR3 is CASSFGRGSSYEQYF. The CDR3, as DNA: TGTGCCAGCAGCTTTGGAAGGGGTTCCTCCTACGAGCAGTACTTC.

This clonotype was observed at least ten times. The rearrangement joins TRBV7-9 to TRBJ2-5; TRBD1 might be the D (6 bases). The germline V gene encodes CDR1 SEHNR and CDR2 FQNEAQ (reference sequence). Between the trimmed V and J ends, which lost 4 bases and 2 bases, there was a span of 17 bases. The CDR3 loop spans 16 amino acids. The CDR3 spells CASSSNRDKGQETQYF. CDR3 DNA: TGTGCCAGCAGCTCAAACAGGGATAAGGGGCAAGAGACCCAGTACTTC.

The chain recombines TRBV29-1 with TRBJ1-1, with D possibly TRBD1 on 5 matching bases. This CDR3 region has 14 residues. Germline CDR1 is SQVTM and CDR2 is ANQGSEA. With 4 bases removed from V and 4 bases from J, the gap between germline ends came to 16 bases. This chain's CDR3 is CSVGDFIGGTEAFF. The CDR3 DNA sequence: TGCAGCGTTGGGGACTTCATCGGGGGCACTGAAGCTTTCTTT.

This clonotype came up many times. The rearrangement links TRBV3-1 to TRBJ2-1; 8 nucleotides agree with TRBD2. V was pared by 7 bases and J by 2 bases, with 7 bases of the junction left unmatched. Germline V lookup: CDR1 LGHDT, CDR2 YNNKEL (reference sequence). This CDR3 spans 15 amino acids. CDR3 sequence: CASNPSGSPYNEQFF. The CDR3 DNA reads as TGTGCCAGCAACCCTAGCGGGTCCCCCTACAATGAGCAGTTCTTC.

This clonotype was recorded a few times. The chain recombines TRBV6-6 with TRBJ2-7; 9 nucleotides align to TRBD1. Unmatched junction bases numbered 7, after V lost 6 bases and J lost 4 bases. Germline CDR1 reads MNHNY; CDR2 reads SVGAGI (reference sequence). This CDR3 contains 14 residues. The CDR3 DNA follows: TGTGCCAGCAGAAAGGGACAGGGACAATACGAGCAGTACTTC. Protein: CASRKGQGQYEQYF.

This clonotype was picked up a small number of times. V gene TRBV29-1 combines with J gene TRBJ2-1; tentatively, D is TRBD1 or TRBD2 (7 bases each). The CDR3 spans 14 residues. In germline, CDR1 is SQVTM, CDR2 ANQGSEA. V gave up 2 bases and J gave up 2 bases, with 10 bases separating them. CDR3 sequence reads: CSVEQGGPYNEQFF. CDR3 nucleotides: TGCAGCGTTGAACAGGGGGGGCCCTACAATGAGCAGTTCTTC.

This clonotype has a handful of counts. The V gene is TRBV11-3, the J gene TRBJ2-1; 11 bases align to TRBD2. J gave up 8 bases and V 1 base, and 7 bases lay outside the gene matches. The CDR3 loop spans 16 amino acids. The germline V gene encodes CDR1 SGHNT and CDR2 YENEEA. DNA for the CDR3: TGTGCCAGCAGCTTAGTGCGTAGCGGGAGGGCCGATGAGCAGTTCTTC. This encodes CASSLVRSGRADEQFF.

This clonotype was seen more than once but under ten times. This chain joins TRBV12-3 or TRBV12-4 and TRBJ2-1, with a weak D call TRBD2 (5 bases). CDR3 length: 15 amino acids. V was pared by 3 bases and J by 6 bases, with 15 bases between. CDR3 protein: CASSLREIAANEQFF. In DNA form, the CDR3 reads TGTGCCAGCAGTTTGAGGGAGATCGCAGCCAATGAGCAGTTCTTC.

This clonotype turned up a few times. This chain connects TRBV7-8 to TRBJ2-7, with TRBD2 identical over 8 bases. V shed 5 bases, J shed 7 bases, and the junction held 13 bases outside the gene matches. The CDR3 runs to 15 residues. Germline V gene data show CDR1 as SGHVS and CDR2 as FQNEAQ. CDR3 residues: CASSRRAGDPEEQYF. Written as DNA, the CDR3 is TGTGCCAGCAGCCGACGAGCGGGGGACCCGGAAGAGCAGTACTTC.

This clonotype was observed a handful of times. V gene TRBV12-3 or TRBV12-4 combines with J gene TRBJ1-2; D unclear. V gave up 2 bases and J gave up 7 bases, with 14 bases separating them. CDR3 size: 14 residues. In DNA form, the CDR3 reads TGTGCCAGCAGTTTAACGGGAATTGAAGGTGGCTACACCTTC. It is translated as CASSLTGIEGGYTF.

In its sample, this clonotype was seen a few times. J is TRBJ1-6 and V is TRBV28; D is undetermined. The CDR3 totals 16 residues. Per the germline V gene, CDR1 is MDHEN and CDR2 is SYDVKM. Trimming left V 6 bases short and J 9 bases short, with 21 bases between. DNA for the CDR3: TGTGCCAGCAGCCTAAGGACGGGCCCTGTGCTTTCACCCCTCCACTTT. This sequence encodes CASSLRTGPVLSPLHF.

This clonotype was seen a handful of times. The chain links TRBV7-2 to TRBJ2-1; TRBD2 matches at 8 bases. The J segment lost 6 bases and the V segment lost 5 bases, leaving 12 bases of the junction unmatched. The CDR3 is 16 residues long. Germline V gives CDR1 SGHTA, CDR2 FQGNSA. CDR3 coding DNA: TGTGCCAGCAGCCACCGGGTGGTAGCGGGATCCAATGAGCAGTTCTTC. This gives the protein CASSHRVVAGSNEQFF.

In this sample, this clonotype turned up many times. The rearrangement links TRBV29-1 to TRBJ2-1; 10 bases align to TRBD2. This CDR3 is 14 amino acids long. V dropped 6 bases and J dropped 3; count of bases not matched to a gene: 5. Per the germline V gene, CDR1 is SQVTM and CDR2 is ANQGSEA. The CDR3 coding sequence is TGCAGCGTCTCAGGGACTAGCGTCTACAATGAGCAGTTCTTC. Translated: CSVSGTSVYNEQFF.